A single sample is the source of the 26 T cell receptor beta chains below, sequenced in a study of cytomegalovirus exposure and HLA in healthy donors. Primers included in the PCR were 60 Vbeta and 13 Jbeta primers. The method was immunoSEQ multiplex PCR; TCRdb's version includes in-frame clones alone and lacks a portion of them. The sample holds 110,000 or so clones, more than 65% seen once. The material sequenced was PBMCs. These receptors were collected from a man younger than 35 in good health and CMV-seropositive.

In DNA form, the CDR3 reads TGTGCCAGCAGGGCAGGGGAGGGTTCACCCCTCCACTTT. It yields the protein CASRAGEGSPLHF. The V and J genes are TRBV27 and TRBJ1-6; TRBD1 is a possible D gene (6 bases). The V end lost 6 bases, the J end lost 9 bases, and 12 bases lay between the germline ends. The V gene's germline CDR1 is MNHEY and CDR2 SMNVEV (reference sequence). CDR3 size: 13 residues.

The chain links TRBV7-2 to TRBJ1-5, with D possibly matching TRBD1 (5 bases). The germline V gene encodes CDR1 SGHTA and CDR2 FQGNSA. The CDR3 is 13 amino acids. Trimming shortened V by 4 bases and J by 7 bases, and 11 bases separated the two germline ends. The CDR3 DNA follows: TGTGCCAGCAGCTCCCTCAGGGCACAGCCCCAGCATTTT. Protein product: CASSSLRAQPQHF.

The gene calls are TRBV5-1 and TRBJ2-7, with D perhaps matching TRBD1 (5 bases). CDR3 length equals 17 residues. V gave up 2 bases and J gave up 0 bases, with 18 bases separating them. The germline CDR1 and CDR2 sequences are SGHRS and YFSETQ. The CDR3 nucleotides read TGCGCCAGCAGCTTTCAGGGTAGAGACTCAAGCTCCTACGAGCAGTACTTC. Its protein is CASSFQGRDSSSYEQYF.

This chain joins TRBV9 and TRBJ1-3, with 9 nucleotides matching TRBD1. This CDR3 has 15 amino acids. Germline V gives CDR1 SGDLS, CDR2 YYNGEE. The ends lost 3 bases at V and 2 bases at J; junction bases unmatched: 3. The CDR3 here is CASSADRGAGNTIYF. In DNA form, the CDR3 reads TGTGCCAGCAGCGCCGACAGGGGGGCTGGAAACACCATATATTTT.

The V and J genes are TRBV12-5 and TRBJ2-1; the match to TRBD2 covers 11 bases. The trim removed 1 base at V and 3 bases at J, leaving 2 bases unmatched. The germline V gene encodes CDR1 LGHNT and CDR2 FRNRAP. The CDR3 is 16 amino acids. CDR3 amino acids: CASGLGGLAGYNEQFF. CDR3 DNA sequence: TGTGCTAGTGGTTTGGGCGGACTAGCGGGCTACAATGAGCAGTTCTTC.

V is TRBV28 and J is TRBJ1-1, with 7 bases matching TRBD1. Germline loops: CDR1 MDHEN, CDR2 SYDVKM. The CDR3 is made up of 14 amino acids. V dropped 7 bases and J dropped 5; count of bases not matched to a gene: 10. CDR3 residues: CASTFRGMGTEAFF. CDR3 DNA sequence: TGTGCCAGCACCTTCAGGGGGATGGGAACTGAAGCTTTCTTT.

This rearrangement joins TRBV4-1 to TRBJ1-1, with a tentative D call TRBD1 (6 bases). The CDR3 consists of 15 residues. Germline V lookup: CDR1 MGHRA, CDR2 YSYEKL. V was trimmed by 3 bases and J by 3 bases, leaving 14 bases between them. CDR3 bases: TGCGCCAGCAGCCATCTACGGGGGGGCTACACTGAAGCTTTCTTT. Its translation: CASSHLRGGYTEAFF.

The chain joins TRBV5-4 to TRBJ2-6; D may be TRBD1 (6 bases). V lost 4 bases and J lost 0, with 11 bases in between. The V gene's germline CDR1 is SGHNT and CDR2 YYREEE (reference sequence). This CDR3 is built from 16 residues. In DNA form, the CDR3 reads TGTGCCAGCAGCCCGACAGGTTCCTCTGGGGCCAACGTCCTGACTTTC. Protein: CASSPTGSSGANVLTF.

The gene calls are TRBV28 and TRBJ1-4, with 8 nucleotides matching TRBD1. The J segment lost 7 bases and the V segment lost 10 bases, leaving 8 bases of the junction unmatched. CDR1 is MDHEN, CDR2 SYDVKM, per germline. CDR3 length equals 13 residues. CDR3: CATQDRDTEKLFF. The CDR3 nucleotides are TGTGCCACACAGGACAGGGATACTGAAAAACTGTTTTTT.

The V gene is TRBV11-3, the J gene TRBJ1-4; the D gene is possibly TRBD1 (5 bases). Germline CDR1 is SGHNT and CDR2 is YENEEA. CDR3 length: 15 amino acids. V was clipped by 3 bases and J by 4 bases, with 12 bases between them. The CDR3: CASSFATALNEKLFF. The CDR3 bases are TGTGCCAGCAGCTTCGCGACAGCCCTTAATGAAAAACTGTTTTTT.

The V and J genes are TRBV28 and TRBJ2-5; D uncertain. CDR3 length: 14 amino acids. From germline, CDR1 is MDHEN and CDR2 SYDVKM. Trimming removed 4 bases from V and 2 bases from J, with 11 bases in between. The CDR3 sequence is CASSSPGIQETQYF. The CDR3 bases are TGTGCCAGCAGTTCTCCAGGTATTCAAGAGACCCAGTACTTC.

The chain recombines TRBV6-5 with TRBJ1-6; possible D gene TRBD1, 5 bases. Germline values: CDR1 MNHEY, CDR2 SVGAGI. Trimming stripped 6 bases from V and 8 bases from J, with 14 bases between. The CDR3 is 14 residues long. The CDR3 DNA reads as TGTGCCAGCAGAAGGGGTCAAGGAGATTCACCCCTCCACTTT. Translated, it gives CASRRGQGDSPLHF.

This clone occurred a few times. This chain joins TRBV9 and TRBJ2-2; TRBD1 agrees at 8 bases. J gave up 5 bases and V 4 bases, and 10 bases lay outside the gene matches. Germline V CDR1 and CDR2: SGDLS, YYNGEE. CDR3 size: 16 residues. CDR3 loop: CASSPSSGGETGELFF. Here the CDR3 DNA reads TGTGCCAGCAGCCCTAGCTCAGGGGGCGAAACCGGGGAGCTGTTTTTT. Full variable domain (outside the CDR3, taken from reference TRBV9 and TRBJ2-2): DSGVTQTPKHLITATGQRVTLRCSPRSGDLSVYWYQQSLDQGLQFLIQYYNGEERAKGNILERFSAQQFPDLHSELNLSSLELGDSALYFCASSPSSGGETGELFFGEGSRLTVL.

The chain recombines TRBV27 with TRBJ2-7; 8 bases are shared with TRBD1. The V and J ends lost 4 bases and 2 bases, in that order; junction bases with no gene match: 7. CDR3 length: 15 residues. CDR1 and CDR2 (germline): MNHEY, SMNVEV (reference sequence). The CDR3 sequence: CASSSRQGLTYEQYF. DNA of the CDR3: TGTGCCAGCAGTTCCAGACAGGGGTTAACCTACGAGCAGTACTTC.

The V gene is TRBV9, the J gene TRBJ2-1, with a tentative D call TRBD2 (6 bases). Trimming took 4 bases from V and 0 from J, leaving 14 bases between them. CDR1 is SGDLS and CDR2 is YYNGEE in the germline V gene. There are 16 residues in the CDR3. DNA for the CDR3: TGTGCCAGCAGCCCCCCTGCCGGGAGCTCCTACAATGAGCAGTTCTTC. As protein: CASSPPAGSSYNEQFF.

V usage is TRBV27 and J usage is TRBJ1-2, with D possibly matching TRBD1 (5 bases). Trimming cost V 2 bases and J 8 bases, with 15 bases left between them. The CDR3 covers 14 residues. Per the germline V gene, CDR1 is MNHEY and CDR2 is SMNVEV (reference sequence). The CDR3 here is CASSLRSGLDGYTF. The CDR3 nucleotides read TGTGCCAGCAGTTTACGTTCAGGGCTTGACGGCTACACCTTC.

This clone has a handful of counts. The CDR3 coding sequence is TGCAGCGCCCTCGGACAGACCCCCAATGAGCAGTTCTTC. Protein: CSALGQTPNEQFF. This chain joins TRBV29-1 and TRBJ2-1; D might be TRBD1 (6 bases). Germline assignment: CDR1 SQVTM and CDR2 ANQGSEA. Trimming shortened V by 7 bases and J by 6 bases, and 16 bases separated the two germline ends. This CDR3 has 13 amino acids.

CDR3 protein: CASSLDSASTDTQYF. The CDR3 region has the DNA TGTGCCAGCAGCTTGGATAGTGCTAGCACAGATACGCAGTATTTT. The chain couples TRBV5-4 to TRBJ2-3; D is unresolved. Trimming left V 0 bases short and J 0 bases short, with 8 bases between. The CDR3 loop spans 15 amino acids. Per germline, CDR1 SGHNT and CDR2 YYREEE (reference sequence). The full variable domain, its missing parts supplied by reference TRBV5-4 and TRBJ2-3, is ETGVTQSPTHLIKTRGQQVTLRCSSQSGHNTVSWYQQALGQGPQFIFQYYREEENGRGNFPPRFSGLQFPNYSSELNVNALELDDSALYLCASSLDSASTDTQYFGPGTRLTVL.

This clone occurred a few times. V usage is TRBV6-6 and J usage is TRBJ2-6; 9 bases are shared with TRBD1. The CDR3 totals 16 residues. V shed 11 bases and J 3 bases; nucleotides not matched to a gene: 11. Germline V gene lookup returns CDR1 MNHNY and CDR2 SVGAGI (reference sequence). The CDR3 bases are TGTGCCTCAGAGGACAGGGGAGGGCTTGGGGCCAACGTCCTGACTTTC. The encoded protein is CASEDRGGLGANVLTF.

This clone was observed a handful of times. This chain connects TRBV5-1 to TRBJ1-4; no definite D call. Per germline, CDR1 SGHRS and CDR2 YFSETQ. V lost 5 bases and J 2 bases, leaving 10 bases between the germline ends. The CDR3 runs 14 residues. The CDR3 loop is CASRVTNTNEKLFF. The CDR3 DNA reads TGCGCCAGCAGGGTGACAAATACTAATGAAAAACTGTTTTTT. Drawing the rest from reference TRBV5-1 and TRBJ1-4, the complete variable domain is KAGVTQTPRYLIKTRGQQVTLSCSPISGHRSVSWYQQTPGQGLQFLFEYFSETQRNKGNFPGRFSGRQFSNSRSEMNVSTLELGDSALYLCASRVTNTNEKLFFGSGTQLSVL.

The genes are TRBV19 and TRBJ1-5; 8 bases agree with TRBD1. V lost 4 bases to trimming and J lost 3 bases; unmatched junction nucleotides: 8. Germline V gives CDR1 LNHDA, CDR2 SQIVND (reference sequence). This CDR3 has 16 residues. The CDR3 region is CASSTRQGLPNQPQHF. DNA of the CDR3: TGTGCCAGTAGTACCCGACAGGGGCTCCCCAATCAGCCCCAGCATTTT.

This clone has only one observation. This chain connects TRBV11-3 to TRBJ2-7, with D perhaps matching TRBD1 (6 bases). Trimming pared 5 bases from V and 6 bases from J, leaving 11 bases between. The germline CDR1 and CDR2 sequences are SGHNT and YENEEA. CDR3 length: 12 amino acids. Here the CDR3 DNA reads TGTGCCAGCAGCCTACAGGGTGGCGAGCAGTACTTC. Residues: CASSLQGGEQYF.

For the CDR3, the DNA is TGCGCCAGCAGCCACCCCGCGTGGACTAGCCAAGAGACCCAGTACTTC. Amino acids: CASSHPAWTSQETQYF. V and J are TRBV4-1 and TRBJ2-5, with 7 bases that match TRBD2. Germline loops: CDR1 MGHRA, CDR2 YSYEKL. V was clipped by 3 bases and J by 1 base; unmatched bases: 8. The CDR3 runs 16 residues.

This chain joins TRBV18 and TRBJ1-2; D call uncertain. The CDR3 is 14 amino acids. The V gene lost 1 base and the J gene lost 1 base, with 7 bases spanning the gap. Germline V gene data show CDR1 as KGHSH and CDR2 as LQKENI. The CDR3 nucleotides read TGTGCCAGCTCACCACGGACTGTTAACTATGGCTACACCTTC. The encoded protein is CASSPRTVNYGYTF.

This chain links TRBV9 with TRBJ2-5; 9 bases align to TRBD2. This CDR3 has 15 residues. V gave up 4 bases and J gave up 5 bases; unmatched junction bases: 9. CDR1 is SGDLS, CDR2 YYNGEE, per germline. In DNA form, the CDR3 reads TGTGCCAGCAGCACTTTAGCGGGAGCAGGGGAGACCCAGTACTTC. Its protein is CASSTLAGAGETQYF.

As to this clone: Germline and junction disagree at one end, which may indicate a read error. This chain connects TRBV5-1 to TRBJ2-6, with D maybe TRBD2 (6 bases). The CDR3 length is 17 residues. CDR1 and CDR2 (germline): SGHRS, YFSETQ. The CDR3 sequence: CASSFGGALSGANGLTF. CDR3 in DNA: TGCGCCAGCAGCTTCGGCGGGGCCCTCTCTGGGGCCAACGGCCTGACTTTC.